The entry that follows covers one T cell receptor beta chain sequence. Its specificity is not known. J was trimmed by 1 base and V by 3 bases; bases with no gene match: 5. This CDR3 is 15 amino acids long. CDR1 is SGDLS and CDR2 is YYNGEE in the germline V gene. Data came from immunoSEQ multiplex PCR; TCRdb stores just in-frame clones and leaves some out. The sample consists of around 47,000 clones, roughly 80% of them appearing once. The source of the sample is a study of vaccination effects on CD4 cells after COVID-19. Study findings and constraints: Clones that were induced by infection or by vaccine showed marked contraction late after vaccination. Convalescents' post-vaccine spike-reactive clones were mainly new, vaccine-induced. The study had few convalescent patients and no early post-infection timepoints.

Antigen-specific CD4+ T cells were expanded with viral peptide pools in the ViraFEST assay before sequencing. Researchers isolated CD4+ T cells once about 11 days of culture had elapsed. By PCR, the person was confirmed to have had SARS-CoV-2 infection between March and December 2020. V gene TRBV9 combines with J gene TRBJ2-5, with 8 positions matching TRBD1. The specimen comprised CD4+ T cells from PBMCs cultured with a peptide pool, sampled before COVID-19 vaccination. This clonotype was obtained from a human donor who had a prior SARS-CoV-2 infection. CDR3 nucleotides: TGTGCCAGCAGCGCGGACAGGGCGGCCCAAGAGACCCAGTACTTC. Translation: CASSADRAAQETQYF.